Shown below are 29 T cell receptor beta chains from a single sample sequenced in a study of T cell clonality in common variable immunodeficiency. Method: immunoSEQ multiplex PCR; TCRdb's copy keeps in-frame clones and lacks some. The profile covers 25,000 to 35,000 clones, none occurring a single time. Sequencing was done on a sample of peripheral blood mononuclear cells. The receptor set was obtained from a person between 18 and 75 years old in good health.

This clone has ten or more counts. The observed sequence ends 3 residues before the CDR3 terminus, with the missing tail filled in from the germline J gene. The chain combines TRBV20-1 with TRBJ2-2; 9 positions agree with TRBD2. The CDR3 totals 13 residues. After removal of 6 bases from V and 4 bases from J, the junction contained 3 bases not matched to a gene. In germline, CDR1 is DFQATT, CDR2 SNEGSKA (reference sequence). CDR3 loop: CSAVTSGTGELFF. CDR3 DNA, as far as it was read: TGCAGTGCCGTGACTAGCGGCACCGGGGAG.

This clone occurred many times. With the read ending 3 residues before the CDR3 end, the germline J gene is used to fill in that end. The J gene is TRBJ1-2, the V gene TRBV18; TRBD1 matches 7 bases. The CDR3 contains 15 residues. Trimming removed 3 bases from V and 5 bases from J; junction bases left unmatched: 9. Germline lookup yields CDR1 KGHSH and CDR2 LQKENI. Incomplete CDR3 DNA: TGTGCCAGCTCACCTAGCCGGGACAGCCGTTATGGC. It encodes CASSPSRDSRYG. In full, the CDR3 is CASSPSRDSRYGYTF.

This clone was observed many times. Sequencing ends 3 residues short of the CDR3 end; the germline J gene provides the rest. The chain is built from TRBV6-1 and TRBJ2-2; D is unresolved. Germline V gene data show CDR1 as MNHNS and CDR2 as SASEGT. The CDR3 extends over 15 amino acids. With 1 base removed from V and 1 base from J, the gap between germline ends came to 7 bases. CDR3 protein: CASSEVGLNTGELFF. CDR3 DNA, as far as it was read: TGTGCCAGCAGTGAAGTGGGCTTGAACACCGGGGAG.

This clone has a handful of counts. The CDR3 end lies 3 residues beyond the end of the read and is filled in from the germline J gene. This rearrangement joins TRBV20-1 to TRBJ1-3, with 7 bases that match TRBD1. J was trimmed by 1 base and V by 2 bases; bases with no gene match: 11. This CDR3 spans 17 amino acids. CDR1 DFQATT and CDR2 SNEGSKA come from the germline V gene (reference sequence). The part of the CDR3 DNA that was read is TGCAGTGCTAGAATCCCCTCAGGGGGTCTATCTGGAAACACC. Residues: CSARIPSGGLSGNT. The whole CDR3 protein is CSARIPSGGLSGNTIYF.

This clone was recorded at least ten times. The read is 3 residues too short to cover the CDR3 end, so that end is filled in from the germline J gene. The chain has TRBV19 and TRBJ2-5, with a tentative D call TRBD2 (5 bases). Germline lookup yields CDR1 LNHDA and CDR2 SQIVND (reference sequence). V was clipped by 3 bases and J by 0 bases, with 14 bases between them. The CDR3 runs to 16 residues. The CDR3 here is CASSMTTRWYQETQYF. Partial CDR3 DNA: TGTGCCAGTAGTATGACTACCCGTTGGTACCAAGAGACC.

A note on this clone: The read falls 3 residues short of the CDR3 end, and the missing part is taken from the germline J gene. The V call is TRBV5-4, the J call TRBJ2-7, with TRBD1 as a possible D gene (6 bases). The CDR3 length is 15 residues. CDR1 is SGHNT and CDR2 is YYREEE in the germline V gene (reference sequence). V lost 4 bases, J lost 0 bases, and 14 bases lay in between. The CDR3 bases that were read are TGTGCCAGCAGCCAAATGGACAGAGACTCCTACGAG. It specifies CASSQMDRDSYE. The complete CDR3 protein is CASSQMDRDSYEQYF.

This clone was found many times. Read coverage stops 3 residues before the CDR3 terminus; the germline J gene supplies the remainder. This chain connects TRBV5-1 to TRBJ1-2, with D perhaps TRBD1 (5 bases). The CDR3 totals 14 residues. Germline V gene lookup returns CDR1 SGHRS and CDR2 YFSETQ. CDR3 in amino acids: CASSLAADSRGYTF. CDR3 bases read: TGCGCCAGCAGCTTGGCCGCTGACAGTCGCGGC. The entire variable domain, with the rest obtained from reference TRBV5-1 and TRBJ1-2, is as follows: KAGVTQTPRYLIKTRGQQVTLSCSPISGHRSVSWYQQTPGQGLQFLFEYFSETQRNKGNFPGRFSGRQFSNSRSEMNVSTLELGDSALYLCASSLAADSRGYTFGSGTRLTVV.

At least ten counts were recorded for this clone. The read is 3 residues too short to cover the CDR3 end, so that end is filled in from the germline J gene. V gene TRBV6-2 or TRBV6-3 combines with J gene TRBJ2-4; tentatively, D is TRBD2 (5 bases). Deletions cut 2 bases from V and 9 bases from J, with 14 bases between. The germline CDR1 and CDR2 sequences are MNHEY and SVGEGT. This CDR3 spans 14 amino acids. The covered CDR3 bases are TGTGCCAGCAGTTACCAAGCTTTTGAGGGCATT. As protein: CASSYQAFEGI. In full, the CDR3 is CASSYQAFEGIQYF.

This clone was picked up many times. The read ends 3 residues early relative to the CDR3; the germline J gene fills the gap. This chain uses TRBV29-1 with TRBJ1-1; possible D gene TRBD1, 5 bases. CDR3 size: 12 residues. From germline, CDR1 is SQVTM and CDR2 ANQGSEA. The sequenced part of the CDR3 DNA is TGCAGCGTTGGGGGGGAGGCCAGGGCC. This translates into CSVGGEARA. The whole CDR3 region reads CSVGGEARAAFF.

CDR3 sequence reads: CASAGYIGNTIYF. The covered CDR3 bases are TGTGCCAGCGCAGGGTACATTGGAAACACC. The V gene is TRBV19, the J gene TRBJ1-3; D may be TRBD1 (5 bases). The read comes to an end 3 residues before the CDR3 does, leaving the germline J gene to fill in the end. CDR1 LNHDA and CDR2 SQIVND come from the germline V gene (reference sequence). The V and J ends lost 9 bases and 3 bases respectively, with 12 bases between them. The CDR3 runs to 13 residues.

The table lists this clone with a few counts. The read terminates 3 residues before the CDR3 end, so the remaining end is supplied by the germline J gene. The chain is built from TRBV18 and TRBJ2-5; no reliable D call. Germline-derived CDR1 and CDR2 are KGHSH and LQKENI. V shed 5 bases and J shed 4 bases, with 8 bases lying between them. The CDR3 extends over 12 amino acids. CDR3 residues: CASSGGGETQYF. CDR3 DNA (partial): TGTGCCAGCTCAGGCGGCGGAGAGACC. The full variable domain, completed using reference TRBV18 and TRBJ2-5, is NAGVMQNPRHLVRRRGQEARLRCSPMKGHSHVYWYRQLPEEGLKFMVYLQKENIIDESGMPKERFSAEFPKEGPSILRIQQVVRGDSAAYFCASSGGGETQYFGPGTRLLVL.

This clone was recorded a few times. The read gets to within 3 residues of the CDR3 end, and the germline J gene fills in the rest. The chain links TRBV20-1 to TRBJ2-3; 8 bases are a match to TRBD2. The germline CDR1 and CDR2 sequences are DFQATT and SNEGSKA (reference sequence). The CDR3 runs to 18 residues. Here the CDR3 reads CSARGQRGGEGTQETQYF. The covered CDR3 bases are TGCAGTGCTAGAGGGCAACGGGGGGGGGAAGGTACCCAAGAGACG.

This clone was seen more than once but under ten times. The CDR3 goes on 3 residues after the read ends, and that part is filled in from the germline J gene. The rearrangement links TRBV2 to TRBJ2-5, with D possibly being TRBD1 or TRBD2 (5 bases each). The germline CDR1 and CDR2 sequences are SNHLY and FYNNEI. Deletions cut 9 bases from V and 5 bases from J, with 16 bases between. CDR3 length: 13 residues. Partial CDR3 DNA: TGTGCCAGTGGGGCCCTCGAGGGGGAGACC. Protein product: CASGALEGET. The full CDR3 is CASGALEGETQYF.

This clone came up many times. CDR3 DNA, as far as it was read: TGCAGTGTCTTGGACAGCAACACCGGGGAG. Translating it yields CSVLDSNTGE. In full, the CDR3 is CSVLDSNTGELFF. The chain combines TRBV20-1 with TRBJ2-2, with a weak D call TRBD1 (6 bases). The sequence runs out 3 residues before the end of the CDR3; the remainder is reconstructed from the germline J gene. The CDR3 covers 13 residues. V lost 7 bases and J 2 bases, leaving 11 bases between the germline ends. CDR1 is DFQATT and CDR2 is SNEGSKA in the germline V gene (reference sequence).

This clone was observed at least ten times. Read sequence stops 3 residues before the CDR3 end, and the germline J gene provides the missing end. V usage is TRBV30 and J usage is TRBJ1-4, with 7 bases matching TRBD1. This CDR3 has 16 amino acids. CDR1 and CDR2 (germline): GTSNPN, SVGIG (reference sequence). The ends lost 0 bases at V and 4 bases at J; junction bases unmatched: 8. The CDR3 bases that were read are TGTGCCTGGAGTGTGTCCGTTTCAGGGGGTAATGAAAAA. Amino acids: CAWSVSVSGGNEK. The full CDR3 sequence reads CAWSVSVSGGNEKLFF.

To note about this clone: Compared with germline, one end of the junction differs, possibly owing to a read error. The read falls 3 residues short of the CDR3 end, and the missing part is taken from the germline J gene. This chain joins TRBV7-7 and TRBJ2-3, with 9 bases that match TRBD2. This CDR3 spans 16 amino acids. CDR1 is SSHAT and CDR2 is FNYEAQ in the germline V gene (reference sequence). CDR3 in amino acids: CASSFGPSGVQDTQYF. The CDR3 bases that were read are TGTGCTAGCAGCTTTGGGCCTAGCGGGGTTCAAGATACG.

This clone has a count of ten or more. The read ends 3 residues before the CDR3 terminus; that terminus is restored from the germline J gene. V gene TRBV5-1 combines with J gene TRBJ2-1, with D perhaps TRBD1 (6 bases). The ends were cut back, 4 bases at V and 3 bases at J, with 11 bases in the middle. The CDR3 is made up of 14 amino acids. Germline CDR1 SGHRS, CDR2 YFSETQ. The part of the CDR3 DNA that was read is TGCGCCAGCAGCAGCGGACAGAACTACAATGAG. Amino acid sequence: CASSSGQNYNE. The full CDR3 protein is CASSSGQNYNEQFF.

A word on this clone: Read coverage stops 3 residues before the CDR3 terminus; the germline J gene supplies the remainder. The chain has TRBV5-4 and TRBJ2-5; possible D gene TRBD2, 7 bases. The germline V and J ends were trimmed by 4 bases and 5 bases, with 21 bases remaining between them. Germline V gene lookup returns CDR1 SGHNT and CDR2 YYREEE (reference sequence). The CDR3 has 16 residues. The covered CDR3 bases are TGTGCCAGCAGCACTAATCCTCGGGGGGCCGGGGAGACC. Protein: CASSTNPRGAGET. In full, the CDR3 is CASSTNPRGAGETQYF.

There are many counts of this clone. The read ends 3 residues shy of where the CDR3 ends; the end is completed using the germline J gene. The genes are TRBV30 and TRBJ2-7, with D maybe TRBD1 (6 bases). Germline V gene sequence: CDR1 GTSNPN, CDR2 SVGIG (reference sequence). The CDR3 covers 14 residues. V was shortened by 0 bases and J by 3 bases, with 12 bases between the two germline ends. The covered CDR3 bases are TGTGCCTGGAGTGTAGGTGAGGGGGTCTACGAG. Translating it yields CAWSVGEGVYE. The entire CDR3 protein reads CAWSVGEGVYEQYF.

This clone has just a few counts. The read ends 3 residues shy of where the CDR3 ends; the end is completed using the germline J gene. The V call is TRBV10-2, the J call TRBJ2-2, with TRBD2 matching over 9 bases. CDR1 WSHSY and CDR2 SAAADI come from the germline V gene. Trimming removed 5 bases from V and 7 bases from J; junction bases left unmatched: 8. The CDR3 covers 15 residues. CDR3 DNA (partial): TGCGCCAGCAGTCGTCTAGCGGGGTCCGGCGGGGAG. This translates into CASSRLAGSGGE. The whole CDR3 is CASSRLAGSGGELFF.

Many counts were recorded for this clone. The missing CDR3 end, 3 residues past where the read stops, is filled in from the germline J gene. The V call is TRBV19, the J call TRBJ2-3; D is possibly TRBD1 (6 bases). The CDR3 is 14 amino acids. The germline V gene encodes CDR1 LNHDA and CDR2 SQIVND (reference sequence). V was shortened by 6 bases and J by 2 bases, with 12 bases between the two germline ends. This CDR3 is CASRLGQSTDTQYF. CDR3 DNA, as far as it was read: TGTGCCAGTAGACTTGGACAGTCCACAGATACG.

This clone was recorded many times. The CDR3 is cut off 3 residues early in the read; its end comes from the germline J gene. The rearrangement joins TRBV7-2 to TRBJ1-1, with 7 positions matching TRBD1. Germline V gives CDR1 SGHTA, CDR2 FQGNSA. The CDR3 covers 14 residues. V lost 3 bases, J lost 6 bases, and 7 bases stayed unmatched. CDR3 DNA, as far as it was read: TGTGCCAGCAGCTTTGAAGGGACAGTCGCTGAA. The encoded protein is CASSFEGTVAE. The CDR3 in its entirety is CASSFEGTVAEAFF.

About this clone itself: At one boundary the junction diverges from the germline segment, which might be a read error. Read coverage stops 3 residues before the CDR3 terminus; the germline J gene supplies the remainder. The V gene is TRBV7-9, the J gene TRBJ2-2; D ambiguous. CDR1 SEHNR and CDR2 FQNEAQ come from the germline V gene (reference sequence). The CDR3 extends over 13 amino acids. The CDR3 sequence is CSSSLTPNEKLFF. The covered CDR3 bases are TGTTCCAGCAGCCTAACCCCTAATGAAAAG.

This clone was recorded at least ten times. The CDR3 spells CASSPYGQGSNQPQHF. The CDR3 bases that were read are TGTGCCAGCAGTCCGTATGGACAGGGAAGCAATCAGCCC. V is TRBV27 and J is TRBJ1-5; 8 positions match TRBD1. The read terminates 3 residues before the CDR3 end, so the remaining end is supplied by the germline J gene. The germline V gene encodes CDR1 MNHEY and CDR2 SMNVEV (reference sequence). The CDR3 extends over 16 amino acids. V shed 5 bases and J 1 base; nucleotides not matched to a gene: 7.

This clone was seen many times. The CDR3 end falls 3 residues outside the read, so it is completed with the germline J gene. V usage is TRBV5-4 and J usage is TRBJ2-1, with TRBD2 as a possible D gene (6 bases). Trimming removed 9 bases from V and 4 bases from J, with 17 bases in between. CDR3 size: 14 residues. Germline V gene lookup returns CDR1 SGHNT and CDR2 YYREEE (reference sequence). CDR3 DNA (partial): TGTGCCACCGAAGGATGGGACTCTTACAATGAG. It yields the protein CATEGWDSYNE. The whole CDR3 sequence reads CATEGWDSYNEQFF.

Ten or more counts support this clone. This CDR3 is CSVDAHLRRGETQYF. The part of the CDR3 DNA that was read is TGCAGCGTCGACGCCCACCTTCGCAGGGGAGAGACC. The chain combines TRBV29-1 with TRBJ2-5; perhaps TRBD1 as D (6 bases). The DNA ends 3 residues before the CDR3 does, and the rest of the CDR3 is filled in from the germline J gene. Germline V gene sequence: CDR1 SQVTM, CDR2 ANQGSEA. V was trimmed by 6 bases and J by 4 bases, leaving 21 bases between them. The CDR3 runs 15 residues.

This clone occurred many times. The read ends 3 residues shy of where the CDR3 ends; the end is completed using the germline J gene. This chain joins TRBV5-1 and TRBJ1-2, with a possible D match to TRBD1 (6 bases). Trimming took 5 bases from V and 2 from J, leaving 10 bases between them. Germline V lookup: CDR1 SGHRS, CDR2 YFSETQ. The CDR3 is made up of 13 amino acids. The sequenced part of the CDR3 DNA is TGCGCCAGCAGGCTCGGACAGAACTATGGC. Translated: CASRLGQNYG. The CDR3 reads in full as CASRLGQNYGYTF. Filled out from reference TRBV5-1 and TRBJ1-2, the complete variable domain reads KAGVTQTPRYLIKTRGQQVTLSCSPISGHRSVSWYQQTPGQGLQFLFEYFSETQRNKGNFPGRFSGRQFSNSRSEMNVSTLELGDSALYLCASRLGQNYGYTFGSGTRLTVV.

This clone was counted ten times or more. The observed sequence ends 3 residues before the CDR3 terminus, with the missing tail filled in from the germline J gene. The chain joins TRBV7-9 to TRBJ2-4, with TRBD2 matching 10 bases. Germline V gene sequence: CDR1 SEHNR, CDR2 FQNEAQ (reference sequence). Trimming cost V 11 bases and J 3 bases; bases outside gene matches: 10. The CDR3 contains 15 residues. This CDR3 is CAGSVAGGGKNIQYF. Partial CDR3 DNA: TGTGCCGGGTCTGTAGCGGGGGGTGGCAAAAACATT.

This clone has a count of ten or more. The read stops 3 residues short of the end of the CDR3; the missing end is completed from the germline J gene. This chain joins TRBV30 and TRBJ2-7, with D unclear. The germline V gene encodes CDR1 GTSNPN and CDR2 SVGIG (reference sequence). The CDR3 runs to 13 residues. V shed 8 bases and J shed 2 bases, with 16 bases lying between them. The CDR3 sequence is CAAWSTITYEQYF. Incomplete CDR3 DNA: TGTGCCGCCTGGAGCACTATCACCTACGAG.